Below, 23 T cell receptor beta chains from the same sample are listed, as sequenced in a study of OX40 agonist ivuxolimab in advanced cancers. TCRdb's copy holds only in-frame clones and misses some; the assay was immunoSEQ multiplex PCR. The sample has about 32,000 clones, approximately 80% seen once. The material sequenced was CD4+ or CD8+ T cells sorted from blood, taken in a trial of the OX40 agonist ivuxolimab. These TCRs come from an adult with an advanced solid tumor such as melanoma, head and neck, liver or kidney cancer.

The chain links TRBV28 to TRBJ2-7; D tentatively reads TRBD1 or TRBD2 (5 bases each). The CDR3 sequence is 15 residues long. Germline V gene sequence: CDR1 MDHEN, CDR2 SYDVKM. Trimming pared 8 bases from V and 0 bases from J, leaving 17 bases between. The CDR3 DNA reads TGTGCCAGCTGTGTGATCGCAGGGAGCTCCTACGAGCAGTACTTC. It codes for CASCVIAGSSYEQYF.

V and J are TRBV28 and TRBJ1-1; D not resolved. The CDR3 totals 15 residues. Trimming removed 6 bases at V and 1 base at J, with 15 bases between. Germline V gene data show CDR1 as MDHEN and CDR2 as SYDVKM. The CDR3 reads CASRIVGRPNTEAFF. The CDR3 DNA sequence: TGTGCCAGCAGGATAGTCGGACGGCCGAACACTGAAGCTTTCTTT.

CDR3 residues: CASSTGTSGTYEQYF. DNA for the CDR3: TGTGCCAGCAGTACCGGGACTAGCGGAACCTACGAGCAGTACTTC. The rearrangement joins TRBV6-5 to TRBJ2-7; 11 nucleotides line up with TRBD2. The CDR3 consists of 15 residues. The germline CDR1 and CDR2 sequences are MNHEY and SVGAGI. Trimming cost V 5 bases and J 2 bases; bases outside gene matches: 5.

The V call is TRBV6-1, the J call TRBJ2-7; D is perhaps TRBD1 (6 bases). The CDR3 loop spans 15 amino acids. The V gene lost 4 bases and the J gene lost 4 bases, with 17 bases spanning the gap. Germline CDR1 is MNHNS and CDR2 is SASEGT. In DNA form, the CDR3 reads TGTGCCAGCAGTGGTGCCGGACAGCTAAAATACGAGCAGTACTTC. It is translated as CASSGAGQLKYEQYF.

V usage is TRBV29-1 and J usage is TRBJ2-2; D gene unclear. The CDR3 loop spans 14 amino acids. CDR1 SQVTM and CDR2 ANQGSEA come from the germline V gene. Between the trimmed V and J ends, which lost 2 bases and 0 bases, there was a span of 7 bases. The CDR3 coding sequence is TGCAGCGTTGAACGGACCGCGAACACCGGGGAGCTGTTTTTT. Protein product: CSVERTANTGELFF.

The V gene is TRBV30, the J gene TRBJ1-3; 8 bases are shared with TRBD1. Trimming removed 5 bases from V and 4 bases from J; junction bases left unmatched: 4. The CDR3 has 13 amino acids. Germline lookup yields CDR1 GTSNPN and CDR2 SVGIG (reference sequence). CDR3 sequence: CAWDRGEGNTIYF. The CDR3 DNA follows: TGTGCCTGGGACAGGGGTGAAGGAAACACCATATATTTT.

The CDR3 region has the DNA TGTGCCAGCAGAAGGCAGGGAAGTCAGCCCCAGCATTTT. This encodes CASRRQGSQPQHF. V and J are TRBV6-8 and TRBJ1-5, with TRBD1 as a possible D gene (5 bases). The CDR3 extends over 13 amino acids. The V and J ends lost 6 bases and 6 bases respectively, with 12 bases between them. Per the germline V gene, CDR1 is MNHGY and CDR2 is SAAAGT.

In DNA form, the CDR3 reads TGTGCCAGCAGCTTGATTAGCGGGGGATCCTACGAGCAGTACTTC. Its protein is CASSLISGGSYEQYF. V is TRBV5-6 and J is TRBJ2-7, with TRBD2 matching over 9 bases. Germline lookup yields CDR1 SGHDT and CDR2 YYEEEE. The CDR3 contains 15 residues. The J segment lost 1 base and the V segment lost 1 base, leaving 3 bases of the junction unmatched.

The J gene is TRBJ2-3, the V gene TRBV28; D unresolved. V was clipped by 10 bases and J by 5 bases, with 16 bases between them. The germline V gene encodes CDR1 MDHEN and CDR2 SYDVKM. This CDR3 is built from 13 residues. CDR3 residues: CATTYASGDTQYF. CDR3 sequence (DNA): TGTGCCACCACTTACGCGTCGGGAGATACGCAGTATTTT.

This clone appeared a single time. The rearrangement uses TRBV7-9 and TRBJ1-1; TRBD1 matches 8 bases. Germline lookup yields CDR1 SEHNR and CDR2 FQNEAQ (reference sequence). CDR3 length: 15 amino acids. V lost 5 bases and J lost 7; bases outside the gene matches: 12. CDR3 region: CASSAPGQDYREAFF. The CDR3 DNA is TGTGCCAGCAGCGCCCCGGGACAGGACTACCGTGAAGCTTTCTTT.

The V gene is TRBV5-1, the J gene TRBJ2-2; D perhaps matches TRBD2 (6 bases). The germline V and J ends were trimmed by 4 bases and 4 bases, with 14 bases remaining between them. The CDR3 is made up of 15 amino acids. Germline V lookup: CDR1 SGHRS, CDR2 YFSETQ. CDR3 amino acids: CASSPPGLSTGELFF. CDR3 in DNA: TGCGCCAGCAGCCCACCGGGACTCTCCACCGGGGAGCTGTTTTTT.

The count of this clone is one. The rearrangement links TRBV18 to TRBJ2-7; no definite D call. CDR1 is KGHSH and CDR2 is LQKENI in the germline V gene. V gave up 3 bases and J gave up 3 bases, with 9 bases separating them. This CDR3 is built from 13 residues. The CDR3 DNA is TGTGCCAGCTCACCCCCGACCGTCTACGAGCAGTACTTC. Translating gives CASSPPTVYEQYF.

V usage is TRBV2 and J usage is TRBJ2-1, with 16 bases aligning to TRBD2. CDR1 and CDR2 (germline): SNHLY, FYNNEI. V shed 4 bases and J 8 bases; nucleotides not matched to a gene: 2. CDR3 length equals 15 residues. DNA for the CDR3: TGTGCCAGCAGTGCGGGACTAGCGGGAGGGTATGAGCAGTTCTTC. Its protein product is CASSAGLAGGYEQFF.

This chain joins TRBV2 and TRBJ1-1; 9 bases are a match to TRBD1. J lost 4 bases, V lost 8 bases, and 5 bases had no gene match. There are 13 residues in the CDR3. The germline CDR1 and CDR2 sequences are SNHLY and FYNNEI. The CDR3 is CASGDREGTEAFF. Written as DNA, the CDR3 is TGTGCCAGCGGGGACAGGGAGGGCACTGAAGCTTTCTTT.

The CDR3 sequence is CASTRLAGGTSSYNEQFF. CDR3 nucleotide sequence: TGTGCCAGCACCAGACTAGCGGGGGGTACGAGCTCCTACAATGAGCAGTTCTTC. The J gene is TRBJ2-1, the V gene TRBV2; 13 nucleotides match TRBD2. The length of the CDR3 is 18 residues. J lost 0 bases, V lost 7 bases, and 9 bases had no gene match. CDR1 is SNHLY and CDR2 is FYNNEI in the germline V gene. Combining the CDR3 with reference TRBV2 and TRBJ2-1 gives the whole variable domain EPEVTQTPSHQVTQMGQEVILRCVPISNHLYFYWYRQILGQKVEFLVSFYNNEISEKSEIFDDQFSVERPDGSNFTLKIRSTKLEDSAMYFCASTRLAGGTSSYNEQFFGPGTRLTVL.

The chain recombines TRBV9 with TRBJ2-2; 9 positions match TRBD1. Unmatched junction bases numbered 5, after V lost 4 bases and J lost 4 bases. CDR3 length equals 15 residues. Germline values: CDR1 SGDLS, CDR2 YYNGEE. For the CDR3, the DNA is TGTGCCAGCAGCACCGGGACAGGGCCCACCGGGGAGCTGTTTTTT. Translation gives CASSTGTGPTGELFF.

The V gene is TRBV19, the J gene TRBJ1-6; 8 positions agree with TRBD1. The CDR3 extends over 14 amino acids. The germline CDR1 and CDR2 sequences are LNHDA and SQIVND (reference sequence). Unmatched junction bases numbered 9, after V lost 7 bases and J lost 10 bases. In DNA form, the CDR3 reads TGTGCCAGTATGAGGGAACAGGGGGGATCACCCCTCCACTTT. Protein sequence: CASMREQGGSPLHF.

The CDR3 sequence is CASSTGLVEQYF. The CDR3 DNA is TGTGCCAGCAGTACGGGACTAGTCGAGCAGTACTTC. This sequence joins TRBV6-5 and TRBJ2-7; the match to TRBD2 covers 8 bases. The CDR3 is made up of 12 amino acids. Trimming cost V 5 bases and J 6 bases; bases outside gene matches: 3. Germline values: CDR1 MNHEY, CDR2 SVGAGI.

The J gene is TRBJ1-5, the V gene TRBV28, with unresolved D. The ends were cut back, 1 base at V and 4 bases at J, with 14 bases in the middle. In germline, CDR1 is MDHEN, CDR2 SYDVKM. The CDR3 extends over 16 amino acids. The CDR3 is CASSLSAGFGNQPQHF. In DNA form, the CDR3 reads TGTGCCAGCAGTTTATCGGCTGGGTTTGGGAATCAGCCCCAGCATTTT.

The CDR3 sequence is CASSRGQATYNEQFF. As DNA, the CDR3 is TGTGCCAGCTCACGTGGACAGGCCACCTACAATGAGCAGTTCTTC. The V call is TRBV18, the J call TRBJ2-1; 7 nucleotides agree with TRBD1. This CDR3 region has 15 residues. J gave up 2 bases and V 4 bases, and 5 bases lay outside the gene matches. Germline V CDR1 and CDR2: KGHSH, LQKENI.

The chain recombines TRBV5-1 with TRBJ1-4; 8 bases fit TRBD1. This CDR3 is 14 amino acids long. Germline V gives CDR1 SGHRS, CDR2 YFSETQ. V dropped 7 bases and J dropped 4; count of bases not matched to a gene: 6. The CDR3 bases are TGCGCCAGCTGTCCGGGACAGGTTAATGAAAAACTGTTTTTT. Amino acids: CASCPGQVNEKLFF.

This rearrangement joins TRBV28 to TRBJ2-3; D perhaps matches TRBD2 (5 bases). The V end lost 7 bases, the J end lost 3 bases, and 17 bases lay between the germline ends. Germline values: CDR1 MDHEN, CDR2 SYDVKM. This CDR3 has 15 residues. The CDR3 bases are TGTGCCAGCACCCGAGGGAATATAGTAACAGATACGCAGTATTTT. This sequence encodes CASTRGNIVTDTQYF.

V gene TRBV4-1 combines with J gene TRBJ1-2, with 9 bases fitting TRBD1. Per the germline V gene, CDR1 is MGHRA and CDR2 is YSYEKL. Trimming at V came to 2 bases and at J to 5 bases, leaving 12 bases not matched to a gene. The CDR3 is 17 residues long. CDR3 sequence reads: CASSQFEQGASRYGYTF. The DNA of the CDR3 is TGCGCCAGCAGCCAATTCGAACAGGGGGCGAGTAGGTATGGCTACACCTTC.